This T cell receptor beta chain is drawn from a study of lung T cells in sarcoidosis with Löfgren's syndrome (dated by TCRdb to 2016 to 2017). Study-level background: Sarcoidosis was described as a granulomatous, mainly pulmonary disease marked by CD4+ T cell accumulation in bronchoalveolar lavage fluid. The repertoire analyses centered on Lofgren's syndrome patients. The paper as a whole reports these results and caveats: The study only suggested recognition of a sarcoidosis-associated antigen, and the antigen remained putative and unidentified. Multiple Lofgren's syndrome patients were reported to share TRAV12-1 and TRBV2 CDR3 motifs, a finding that suggests public CD4+ TCR repertoires. In alphabeta pairing analysis, TRAV12-1 preferentially paired with TRBV2, and these paired TCRs showed CDR3 homology. Compared with control subjects, Lofgren's syndrome patients were reported to have TRAV12-1 and TRBV2 as the most expanded V gene segments.

The CDR3 starts with the cysteine, ends with the phenylalanine, and has 14 residues. Left in the record is the CDR3 DNA by itself, 42 bases read in frame from the first base. As to this clonotype: Its antigen remains undetermined. The junction departs from germline at one end; a sequencing error may be responsible.

Sequencing used an Illumina MiSeq. The public reads were reanalyzed by TCRdb: fastp trimming at Q25, MiXCR alignment, in-frame beta chains only. Entries that share a CDR3 protein sequence are merged under the most common genes and DNA. For this sample there are tens of thousands of distinct CDR3 sequences; 20% to 25% appear just once. 2% to 2.5% of the sample goes to the ten largest clones. Sequencing used CD4+ T cells from PBMCs. The rearranged chain carries TRBV12-3 or TRBV12-4 and TRBJ1-2; a weak D assignment points to TRBD1 (6 bases agree). This clonotype originated in a human donor with sarcoidosis (Löfgren's syndrome or another form), or a control subject (not recorded which). At the DNA level, the sequence is TGTGCCGGCAGGAAGGACAGTGCTAACTATGGCTACACCTTC. This translates into CAGRKDSANYGYTF.